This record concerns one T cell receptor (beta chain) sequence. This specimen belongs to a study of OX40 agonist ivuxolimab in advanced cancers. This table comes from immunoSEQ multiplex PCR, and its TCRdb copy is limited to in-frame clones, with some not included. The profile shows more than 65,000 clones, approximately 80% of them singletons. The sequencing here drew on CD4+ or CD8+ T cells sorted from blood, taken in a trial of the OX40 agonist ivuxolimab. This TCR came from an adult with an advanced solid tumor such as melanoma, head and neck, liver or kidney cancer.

The CDR3 protein is CASSYSRTLGYTF. The CDR3, as DNA: TGTGCCAGCAGTTACTCGAGAACTTTGGGCTACACCTTC. J is TRBJ1-2 and V is TRBV6-5, with D unresolved. V shed 0 bases and J shed 8 bases, with 10 bases lying between them. The CDR3 has 13 amino acids. In germline, CDR1 is MNHEY, CDR2 SVGAGI.